This TCR beta chain stems from a study of cytomegalovirus exposure and HLA in healthy donors. Using immunoSEQ multiplex PCR, the repertoire was profiled, and TCRdb retains in-frame clones only, with some absent. The profile shows about 160,000 clones, approximately 80% of them singletons. The CDR3 sequence is 15 residues long. Germline CDR1 SGHTA, CDR2 FQGNSA. Germline trimming cut 2 bases from V and 8 bases from J; bases unmatched to any gene: 9. The specimen sequenced was PBMCs. This rearrangement joins TRBV7-2 to TRBJ1-5, with 7 bases fitting TRBD1. This sequence originates from a man aged 25-45 years in good health and CMV-seropositive. CDR3 region: CASSLHRGPSEPQHF. CDR3 in DNA: TGTGCCAGCAGCTTACACAGGGGCCCATCGGAGCCCCAGCATTTT.